A single sample is the source of the 24 T cell receptor beta chains below, sequenced in a study of PD-1 blockade in classical Hodgkin lymphoma. Method: immunoSEQ multiplex PCR; TCRdb's copy keeps in-frame clones and lacks some. The table has approximately 150,000 clones, 78% seen once. All trial patients relapsed after autologous stem cell transplantation. This specimen was peripheral blood mononuclear cells (PBMCs), taken before the second cycle of nivolumab. These receptors were obtained from a human donor with classical Hodgkin lymphoma.

The CDR3 nucleotides read TGCAGCGTTGATTCGGGGATGATTCAAGAGACCCAGTACTTC. Amino acids: CSVDSGMIQETQYF. The rearrangement joins TRBV29-1 to TRBJ2-5; TRBD2 might be the D (5 bases). This CDR3 has 14 amino acids. Trimming took off 3 bases at V and 2 bases at J, with 13 bases between the two ends. The germline gives CDR1 SQVTM, CDR2 ANQGSEA.

The chain employs TRBV9 and TRBJ2-1, with TRBD1 matching 7 bases. This CDR3 spans 14 amino acids. V lost 0 bases and J lost 7; bases outside the gene matches: 4. Per germline, CDR1 SGDLS and CDR2 YYNGEE. The CDR3 spells CASSVGGTVNEQFF. CDR3 bases: TGTGCCAGCAGCGTAGGAGGGACAGTGAATGAGCAGTTCTTC.

This rearrangement joins TRBV7-2 to TRBJ2-7; tentatively, D is TRBD2 (6 bases). The CDR3 is 15 amino acids. Germline V gene sequence: CDR1 SGHTA, CDR2 FQGNSA. V was pared by 0 bases and J by 4 bases, with 13 bases between. CDR3 coding DNA: TGTGCCAGCAGCTTAGCTAAGCGGGCAAAATACGAGCAGTACTTC. This sequence encodes CASSLAKRAKYEQYF.

The chain carries TRBV4-1 and TRBJ2-5, with D possibly matching TRBD2 (6 bases). The CDR3 loop spans 13 amino acids. V was clipped by 8 bases and J by 2 bases, with 12 bases between them. Germline V gives CDR1 MGHRA, CDR2 YSYEKL. CDR3 residues: CASPAGRQETQYF. In nucleotides, the CDR3 is TGCGCCAGCCCTGCGGGGAGACAAGAGACCCAGTACTTC.

The chain uses TRBV6-5 and TRBJ2-7; 10 nucleotides agree with TRBD1. With V trimmed by 8 bases and J by 4 bases, 11 bases remained unmatched. The CDR3 extends over 15 amino acids. CDR1 is MNHEY and CDR2 is SVGAGI in the germline V gene. The CDR3 sequence is CASSISGTGEYEQYF. For the CDR3, the DNA is TGTGCCAGCTCGATATCGGGGACAGGGGAATACGAGCAGTACTTC.

As to this clone: The junction shows a germline mismatch at one end, possibly a read error. The chain couples TRBV7-9 to TRBJ1-1, with D unclear. The CDR3 spans 14 residues. In germline, CDR1 is SEHNR, CDR2 FQNEAQ (reference sequence). The DNA for the CDR3 is TGCGCCAGCAGTGTACAGTTAGGGAACACTGAAGCTTTCTTT. Amino acid sequence: CASSVQLGNTEAFF.

The chain is built from TRBV9 and TRBJ2-7, with 7 bases that match TRBD1. The V and J ends lost 2 bases and 3 bases, in that order; junction bases with no gene match: 5. Looked up from germline, CDR1 is SGDLS and CDR2 is YYNGEE. This CDR3 comprises 14 residues. CDR3 in amino acids: CASSVGAGGYEQYF. In DNA form, the CDR3 reads TGTGCCAGCAGCGTTGGGGCAGGGGGCTACGAGCAGTACTTC.

The chain employs TRBV19 and TRBJ1-3, with unresolved D. CDR1 and CDR2 (germline): LNHDA, SQIVND (reference sequence). This CDR3 region has 16 residues. Trimming took 6 bases from V and 0 from J, leaving 15 bases between them. Here the CDR3 reads CASSGNSALSGNTIYF. CDR3 nucleotide sequence: TGTGCCAGTAGCGGGAACTCGGCCCTCTCTGGAAACACCATATATTTT.

The rearrangement joins TRBV19 to TRBJ2-1; D gene unclear. With 3 bases removed from V and 4 bases from J, the gap between germline ends came to 13 bases. The CDR3 extends over 15 amino acids. Germline loops: CDR1 LNHDA, CDR2 SQIVND (reference sequence). CDR3 coding DNA: TGTGCCAGTAGTATTAACTACCGGGTTTACAATGAGCAGTTCTTC. Its translation is CASSINYRVYNEQFF.

This clone was seen repeatedly, ten times or more. The V gene is TRBV30, the J gene TRBJ1-2; the D is unclear. This CDR3 region has 11 residues. The germline gives CDR1 GTSNPN, CDR2 SVGIG (reference sequence). V was pared by 0 bases and J by 2 bases, with 1 base between. The CDR3 sequence is CAWSVNYGYTF. The CDR3 DNA reads TGTGCCTGGAGTGTAAACTATGGCTACACCTTC.

The chain joins TRBV11-1 to TRBJ2-3; D may be TRBD2 (5 bases). Germline V gene data show CDR1 as SGHAT and CDR2 as FQDESV (reference sequence). Trimming took 5 bases from V and 6 from J, leaving 12 bases between them. The CDR3 has 13 residues. CDR3 coding DNA: TGTGCCAGCAGCCATTGGACTGGTGATACGCAGTATTTT. Translating gives CASSHWTGDTQYF.

The chain recombines TRBV18 with TRBJ1-5; 9 bases align to TRBD1. J gave up 4 bases and V 4 bases, and 11 bases lay outside the gene matches. From germline, CDR1 is KGHSH and CDR2 LQKENI. CDR3 length equals 17 residues. The CDR3 DNA sequence: TGTGCCAGCTCACGCCTACCGGGACAGGGACCGAATCAGCCCCAGCATTTT. This sequence encodes CASSRLPGQGPNQPQHF.

The rearrangement links TRBV5-8 to TRBJ1-2; D gene ambiguous. Germline loops: CDR1 SGHTS, CDR2 YDEGEE. The CDR3 spans 12 residues. The V end was cut by 4 bases, the J end by 4 bases, with 8 bases between. This CDR3 is CASSPRGYGYTF. In DNA form, the CDR3 reads TGTGCCAGCAGCCCCCGGGGCTATGGCTACACCTTC.

The chain uses TRBV7-2 and TRBJ2-7, with D perhaps TRBD1 (6 bases). V lost 2 bases to trimming and J lost 7 bases, with 9 bases between them. Germline-derived CDR1 and CDR2 are SGHTA and FQGNSA. This CDR3 has 12 amino acids. CDR3 nucleotide sequence: TGTGCCAGCAGCTTATCTGGGACAGAGCAGTACTTC. Its translation: CASSLSGTEQYF.

This chain links TRBV6-5 with TRBJ2-7, with D hard to call. Trimming took 6 bases from V and 1 from J, leaving 10 bases between them. CDR3 length equals 13 residues. Germline-derived CDR1 and CDR2 are MNHEY and SVGAGI. CDR3 region: CASRAGVSYEQYF. CDR3 in DNA: TGTGCCAGCAGGGCTGGCGTTTCCTACGAGCAGTACTTC.

This clone has only one observation. The rearrangement joins TRBV9 to TRBJ2-3, with TRBD2 identical over 10 bases. Trimming at V came to 6 bases and at J to 5 bases, leaving 12 bases not matched to a gene. Germline V CDR1 and CDR2: SGDLS, YYNGEE. The CDR3 sequence is 16 residues long. The DNA for the CDR3 is TGTGCCAGCAACACCCTAAGTAGCGGGAGGTTAGATACGCAGTATTTT. Translation gives CASNTLSSGRLDTQYF.

This rearrangement joins TRBV18 to TRBJ2-3; TRBD2 agrees at 9 bases. Germline loops: CDR1 KGHSH, CDR2 LQKENI. The CDR3 covers 15 residues. V was pared by 1 base and J by 4 bases, with 3 bases of the junction left unmatched. The CDR3 DNA sequence: TGTGCCAGCTCACCACTAGCGGGAGTTTCAGATACGCAGTATTTT. Its translation: CASSPLAGVSDTQYF.

The chain links TRBV10-3 to TRBJ1-2; D may be TRBD1 (5 bases). Between the trimmed V and J ends, which lost 4 bases and 9 bases, there was a span of 15 bases. This CDR3 contains 13 residues. Germline V CDR1 and CDR2: ENHRY, SYGVKD. The CDR3 loop is CAISAGPSDSYTF. Here the CDR3 DNA reads TGTGCCATCAGTGCAGGGCCGTCCGATAGCTACACCTTC.

The chain has TRBV21-1 and TRBJ1-4; the tabulated D call, TRBD1, remains unverified against the DNA. TRBV21-1 is termed a pseudogene. The CDR3 is made up of 18 amino acids. In DNA, the CDR3 is TGTGCCAGCAGCACCCTAAAACGGACAGTTGCAACTAATGAAAAACTGTTTTTT. Protein sequence: CASSTLKRTVATNEKLFF.

The V gene is TRBV5-4, the J gene TRBJ2-3; D gene unclear. The V end lost 2 bases, the J end lost 5 bases, and 12 bases lay between the germline ends. Germline CDR1 is SGHNT and CDR2 is YYREEE (reference sequence). The CDR3 is 14 amino acids. The CDR3 protein is CASSFVELLDTQYF. The CDR3 DNA reads as TGTGCCAGCAGCTTCGTCGAGTTGCTAGATACGCAGTATTTT.

V is TRBV15 and J is TRBJ2-2; 8 nucleotides agree with TRBD2. CDR1 LNHNV and CDR2 YYDKDF come from the germline V gene (reference sequence). This CDR3 contains 15 residues. The trim removed 4 bases at V and 5 bases at J, leaving 6 bases unmatched. The CDR3 protein is CATSTVAGNTGELFF. CDR3 nucleotide sequence: TGTGCCACCAGCACTGTAGCGGGGAATACCGGGGAGCTGTTTTTT.

The CDR3 spells CASSLVESTDTQYF. The CDR3 DNA sequence: TGTGCCAGCAGCTTGGTAGAGAGCACAGATACGCAGTATTTT. The rearrangement links TRBV7-9 to TRBJ2-3, with no clear D. Per the germline V gene, CDR1 is SEHNR and CDR2 is FQNEAQ (reference sequence). V was clipped by 3 bases and J by 0 bases, with 7 bases between them. This CDR3 spans 14 amino acids.

This clone was seen repeatedly, ten times or more. The CDR3 carries no conserved terminal phenylalanine or tryptophan, so it likely arises from a read error. No DNA is shown, since the ends of the CDR3 on it are uncertain; the CDR3 is the one TCRdb lists. V and J are TRBV4-1 and TRBJ1-4; the table's D call, TRBD1, was not checked against the DNA. The CDR3 is 10 residues long, counting both termini. The germline CDR1 and CDR2 sequences are MGHRA and YSYEKL. The chain's CDR3 is CASSQDSGRL.

The CDR3 DNA sequence: TGTGCCAGCCATGGCTCGGGGAACACTGAAGCTTTCTTT. This encodes CASHGSGNTEAFF. V gene TRBV25-1 combines with J gene TRBJ1-1; D is uncertain. The CDR3 extends over 13 amino acids. Between the trimmed V and J ends, which lost 8 bases and 1 base, there was a span of 11 bases. CDR1 and CDR2 from the germline V gene are MGHDK and SYGVNS.